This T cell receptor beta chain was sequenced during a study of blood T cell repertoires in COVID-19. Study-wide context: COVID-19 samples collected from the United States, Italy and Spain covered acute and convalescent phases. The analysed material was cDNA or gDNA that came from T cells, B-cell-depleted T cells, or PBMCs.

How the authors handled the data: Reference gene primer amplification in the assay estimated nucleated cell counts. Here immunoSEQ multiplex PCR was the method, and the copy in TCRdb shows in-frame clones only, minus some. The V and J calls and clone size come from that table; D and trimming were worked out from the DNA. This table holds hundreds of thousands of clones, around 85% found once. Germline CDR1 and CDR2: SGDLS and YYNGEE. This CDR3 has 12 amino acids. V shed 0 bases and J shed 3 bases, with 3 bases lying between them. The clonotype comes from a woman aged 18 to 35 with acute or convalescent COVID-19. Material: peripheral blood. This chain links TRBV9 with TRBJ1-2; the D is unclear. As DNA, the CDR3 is TGTGCCAGCAGCGTAGACTACTATGGCTACACCTTC. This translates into CASSVDYYGYTF.